Below are 4 T cell receptor beta chains sequenced from a single sample in a study of shared clonotypes between healthy human individuals. Measured with immunoSEQ multiplex PCR; TCRdb has only the in-frame clones, and not every one. The sample records about half a million clones, roughly 85% being singletons. Sequencing was carried out using PBMCs. The source is a woman aged 40 to 55 in good health. Some clones in this sample may be carry-over from other donors' samples.

The V gene is TRBV6-5, the J gene TRBJ2-5, with TRBD1 as a possible D gene (5 bases). The DNA matches TRBJ2-7 better at its end, which makes the J call doubtful. The V gene's germline CDR1 is MNHEY and CDR2 SVGAGI. The CDR3 is made up of 13 amino acids. DNA of the CDR3: TGTGCCAGCAGACCGACAGCACTCTACGAGCAGTACTTC. Translation: CASRPTALYEQYF.

V is TRBV28 and J is TRBJ2-3; no firm D call. The CDR3 is 15 residues long. Trimming cost V 2 bases and J 0 bases, with 9 bases left between them. The V gene's germline CDR1 is MDHEN and CDR2 SYDVKM. The CDR3 nucleotides are TGTGCCAGCAGTTTAAACTTCGCCAGCACAGATACGCAGTATTTT. This translates into CASSLNFASTDTQYF.

This clone was observed once. The rearrangement links TRBV19 to TRBJ2-1, with a tentative D call TRBD1 (5 bases). Germline V gene lookup returns CDR1 LNHDA and CDR2 SQIVND (reference sequence). The length of the CDR3 is 13 residues. The V end lost 6 bases, the J end lost 6 bases, and 12 bases lay between the germline ends. CDR3 sequence: CASRGQGSNEQFF. The CDR3 nucleotides are TGTGCCAGTAGGGGTCAGGGTTCCAATGAGCAGTTCTTC.

This rearrangement joins TRBV6-5 to TRBJ2-7, with a tentative D call TRBD2 (5 bases). Trimming removed 3 bases at V and 7 bases at J, with 16 bases between. The CDR3 runs 14 residues. The germline V gene encodes CDR1 MNHEY and CDR2 SVGAGI. CDR3 in amino acids: CASSYTGTGGEQYF. In DNA form, the CDR3 reads TGTGCCAGCAGTTATACGGGAACGGGTGGAGAGCAGTACTTC.